This T cell receptor (beta chain) was recovered during a study of shared clonotypes between healthy human individuals. The assay used deep level. The repertoire was sequenced with immunoSEQ multiplex PCR; TCRdb's copy has only in-frame clones and lacks some. This table has under 1,100,000 clones, approximately 78% appearing once. Study-wide points: Sequencing depth was expected to influence donor clonotype sharing. Despite large depth, rarefaction showed incomplete sorted-subset sequencing.

A word on this clone: Its antigen is still unknown.

V was trimmed by 5 bases and J by 7 bases, leaving 12 bases between them. The CDR3 is 13 residues long. Looked up from germline, CDR1 is SGHAT and CDR2 is FQDESV (reference sequence). This chain joins TRBV11-1 and TRBJ1-5, with D unclear. The source of this sequence is a man younger than 30 in good health. Some clones in this sample may be carry-over from other donors' samples. Input material: memory CD4+ T cells from PBMCs. Subset given: CD45RA-negative fraction. The CDR3 DNA reads as TGTGCCAGCAGCCAGACTTTACTCCAGCCCCAGCATTTT. This encodes CASSQTLLQPQHF.